Below, 8 T cell receptor beta chains from the same sample are listed, as sequenced in a study of shared clonotypes between healthy human individuals. The naive CD8 subset, CD45RO-negative cells positively selected for CCR7, excluded terminally differentiated effector memory CD45RA+ cells. TCRdb's table, derived via immunoSEQ multiplex PCR, lists solely in-frame clones and lacks some. In the table there are about 2.1 million clones, over 85% of which are singletons. Sequencing was carried out using naive CD8+ T cells from PBMCs. The receptors derive from a man younger than 35 in good health. Some clones in this sample may be carry-over from other donors' samples.

The V call is TRBV2, the J call TRBJ2-1; D is unresolved. The CDR3 sequence is 14 residues long. Trimming left V 3 bases short and J 4 bases short, with 10 bases between. Per the germline V gene, CDR1 is SNHLY and CDR2 is FYNNEI. DNA of the CDR3: TGTGCCAGCAGTGAGGACGACCTTTACAATGAGCAGTTCTTC. Amino acid sequence: CASSEDDLYNEQFF.

This chain uses TRBV7-9 with TRBJ2-1; D may be TRBD2 (5 bases). With 1 base removed from V and 7 bases from J, the gap between germline ends came to 14 bases. Germline V gene data show CDR1 as SEHNR and CDR2 as FQNEAQ (reference sequence). The CDR3 extends over 15 amino acids. The CDR3 nucleotides read TGTGCCAGCAGCTTAGGGGTGACTACTCCAAATGAGCAGTTCTTC. This codes for CASSLGVTTPNEQFF.

The CDR3: CASSLAGDRTNTEAFF. CDR3 bases: TGTGCCAGCAGCTTAGCTGGGGACAGGACGAACACTGAAGCTTTCTTT. The chain combines TRBV11-2 with TRBJ1-1, with 8 bases that match TRBD1. Germline CDR1 and CDR2: SGHAT and FQNNGV. Unmatched junction bases numbered 5, after V lost 1 base and J lost 1 base. CDR3 length: 16 residues.

J is TRBJ2-7 and V is TRBV6-5; TRBD2 matches 9 bases. Germline trimming cut 8 bases from V and 2 bases from J; bases unmatched to any gene: 10. Per the germline V gene, CDR1 is MNHEY and CDR2 is SVGAGI. The CDR3 runs to 15 residues. The DNA for the CDR3 is TGTGCCAGCTTAAAACTAGCGGGCGCAACCTACGAGCAGTACTTC. Residues: CASLKLAGATYEQYF.

The gene calls are TRBV11-2 and TRBJ2-7; a weak D match, TRBD2 (6 bases). Trimming shortened V by 7 bases and J by 0 bases, and 16 bases separated the two germline ends. The germline CDR1 and CDR2 sequences are SGHAT and FQNNGV. This CDR3 has 15 amino acids. DNA for the CDR3: TGTGCCAGCAAATACGGGACTCTGAGCTCCTACGAGCAGTACTTC. Protein: CASKYGTLSSYEQYF.

This clone was seen a single time. This chain connects TRBV6-6 to TRBJ2-7; 9 bases line up with TRBD1. The CDR3 has 16 amino acids. The V and J ends lost 2 bases and 2 bases, in that order; junction bases with no gene match: 7. CDR1 is MNHNY, CDR2 SVGAGI, per germline (reference sequence). CDR3 sequence: CASSYSRTGEAYEQYF. DNA for the CDR3: TGTGCCAGCAGTTACAGCAGGACAGGGGAAGCCTACGAGCAGTACTTC.

The rearrangement links TRBV28 to TRBJ1-4; no firm D call. The ends were cut back, 3 bases at V and 8 bases at J, with 10 bases in the middle. This CDR3 is built from 13 residues. In germline, CDR1 is MDHEN, CDR2 SYDVKM. The CDR3 region is CASSLLPGEKLFF. The CDR3 DNA follows: TGTGCCAGCAGTTTGTTGCCCGGGGAAAAACTGTTTTTT.

The V gene is TRBV29-1, the J gene TRBJ1-2; tentatively, D is TRBD1 (5 bases). Looked up from germline, CDR1 is SQVTM and CDR2 is ANQGSEA. V was clipped by 4 bases and J by 0 bases, with 12 bases between them. This CDR3 has 14 residues. In nucleotides, the CDR3 is TGCAGCGTTGCCGGGACGGAATCTAACTATGGCTACACCTTC. Protein: CSVAGTESNYGYTF.